This record looks at one T cell receptor beta chain sequence and its context. The data were taken from a study of blood T cell repertoires in COVID-19. Study context: Samples came from the United States, Italy and Spain, spanning acute and convalescent COVID-19. Nucleic acid was either cDNA or gDNA, and it came from T cells, B-cell-depleted T cells, or PBMCs.

Seattle's cohort entered during active infection and was followed longitudinally. Some clones are missing from TCRdb's copy, which holds only in-frame ones; the method was immunoSEQ multiplex PCR. Of about 300,000 clones listed, about 90% are singletons. The source of this sequence is a woman aged 50 to 60 with COVID-19, enrolled during active disease. The sequencing sample was made of peripheral blood.

CDR3 amino acids: CASSGYTGTSGSYNEQFF. The DNA of the CDR3 is TGTGCCAGCAGCGGATATACCGGGACTAGCGGGAGTTACAATGAGCAGTTCTTC. The chain uses TRBV11-2 and TRBJ2-1, with TRBD2 identical over 14 bases. The germline gives CDR1 SGHAT, CDR2 FQNNGV. V trimming: 5 bases; J trimming: 4 bases; junction bases outside the gene matches: 10. The CDR3 is made up of 18 amino acids.